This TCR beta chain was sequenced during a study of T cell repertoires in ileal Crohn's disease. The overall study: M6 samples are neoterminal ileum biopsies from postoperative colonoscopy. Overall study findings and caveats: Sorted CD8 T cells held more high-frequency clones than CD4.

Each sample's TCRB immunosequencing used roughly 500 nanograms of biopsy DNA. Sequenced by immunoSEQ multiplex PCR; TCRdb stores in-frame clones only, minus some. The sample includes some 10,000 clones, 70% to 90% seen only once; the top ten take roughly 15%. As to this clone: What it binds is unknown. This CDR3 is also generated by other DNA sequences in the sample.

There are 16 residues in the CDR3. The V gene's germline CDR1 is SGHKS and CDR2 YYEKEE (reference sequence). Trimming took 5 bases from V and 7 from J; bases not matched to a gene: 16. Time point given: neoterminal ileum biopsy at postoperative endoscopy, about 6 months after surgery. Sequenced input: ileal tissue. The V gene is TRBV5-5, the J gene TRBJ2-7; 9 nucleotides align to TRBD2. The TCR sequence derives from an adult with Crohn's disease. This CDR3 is CASSPAVAGVSWEQYF. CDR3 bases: TGTGCCAGCAGTCCGGCGGTAGCGGGAGTATCGTGGGAGCAGTACTTC. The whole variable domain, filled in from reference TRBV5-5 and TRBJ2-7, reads DAGVTQSPTHLIKTRGQQVTLRCSPISGHKSVSWYQQVLGQGPQFIFQYYEKEERGRGNFPDRFSARQFPNYSSELNVNALLLGDSALYLCASSPAVAGVSWEQYFGPGTRLTVT.